This TCR beta chain is from a study of T cell repertoires in cytomegalovirus infection (dated by TCRdb to the late 2010s). At the level of the whole study: Recently identified HLA-C-restricted CMV epitopes, whose presentation resists viral immunomodulation, were targeted by peptide stimulations together with well-studied HLA-B-restricted epitopes. The HLA type of each donor mattered for the analysis, because public TCR beta signatures pointed to carriage of CMV infection along with the matching HLA type.

The CDR3 contains 17 residues, cysteine and phenylalanine counted. The retained sequence is limited to the CDR3, 51 bases, with the frame set at the first base. From the germline V gene (reference sequence), CDR1 is SEHNR and CDR2 is FQNEAQ. V lost 4 bases and J lost 0 bases; the stretch between them is 17 bases long. Instrument on record: Illumina HiSeq 1500. TCRdb itself trimmed the public reads at Q25 with fastp, ran MiXCR and retained productive beta chains. Rows are unified per CDR3 protein, each entry keeping the most common DNA and genes. The sample table holds roughly 170,000 distinct CDR3 sequences, of which roughly 22% were seen once. More than 25% of the sample belongs to the ten largest clones. In light of the paper, this sample's treatment or condition label describes: in vitro stimulation with specific CMV peptide epitopes to enrich CMV-specific T cells. General findings and caveats noted by the study authors: Carriers of CMV infection plus the relevant HLA type were discriminated by the cumulative frequency of public TCR beta family members in the study cohort and in an independent approximately 400-donor cohort. The ex vivo response was dominated by HLA-C-restricted CMV-specific TCR beta clonotypes, and the single most frequent clonotype in two of eight donors was supplied by these HLA-C-restricted clonotypes.

Comments on this clonotype: Its recognized antigen is unknown. No base-level quality is on record; no much larger clone is a single base apart.

The source is a human donor in good health (CMV status not recorded). Some clones in this sample may be carry-over from other donors' samples. The chain employs TRBV7-9 and TRBJ2-3; the D gene is perhaps TRBD1 or TRBD2, each of them matching over 5 bases. Sequencing used CD8+ T cells from cultured PBMCs, obtained from culture after CMV antigen stimulation. The DNA sequence is given as TGTGCCAGCAGCTCCCTTCGGGGCGCGGCCAGCACAGATACGCAGTATTTT. Its amino acids are CASSSLRGAASTDTQYF.